The rows below give T cell receptor beta chains drawn from one sample of a study of blood T cell repertoires in COVID-19. Some clones are missing from TCRdb's copy, which holds only in-frame ones; the method was immunoSEQ multiplex PCR. The table records 260,000 or so clones, approximately 85% of them present only once. Sequencing was performed on peripheral blood. Source of these receptors: a young man with active or convalescent COVID-19. The CDR3 runs from the conserved cysteine through the conserved F or W. The D gene is left open where the match is weak. Expanded clones are given a class, and other clones once, few, many or no size at all.

j_call: TRBJ1-5
v_call: TRBV27
clone_size: .
cdr3_length: 16
d_call: TRBD1
cdr3_aa: CASSLAGLTGTQPQHF
cdr3_nt: TGTGCCAGCAGTTTGGCGGGGCTGACAGGGACTCAGCCCCAGCATTTT

j_call: TRBJ2-5
v_call: TRBV2
clone_size: .
cdr3_length: 14
d_call: TRBD1
cdr3_aa: CASKETGPQETQYF
cdr3_nt: TGTGCCAGCAAGGAGACAGGGCCACAAGAGACCCAGTACTTC

j_call: TRBJ2-5
v_call: TRBV23-1
clone_size: .
cdr3_length: 16
d_call: TRBD1
cdr3_aa: CASSQRGGSSQETQYF
cdr3_nt: TGCGCCAGCAGTCAACGAGGGGGCAGTTCCCAAGAGACCCAGTACTTC

j_call: TRBJ1-2
v_call: TRBV9
clone_size: .
cdr3_length: 15
d_call: TRBD1
cdr3_aa: CASSLSRDRNYGYTF
cdr3_nt: TGTGCCAGCAGCCTCTCCCGGGACAGGAACTATGGCTACACCTTC

j_call: TRBJ2-5
v_call: TRBV7-2
clone_size: once
cdr3_length: 16
d_call: TRBD2
cdr3_aa: CASSLVGAGFKETQYF
cdr3_nt: TGTGCCAGCAGCTTAGTAGGAGCGGGGTTCAAAGAGACCCAGTACTTC

j_call: TRBJ2-1
v_call: TRBV5-1
clone_size: .
cdr3_length: 14
d_call: .
cdr3_aa: CASSLASPGDEQFF
cdr3_nt: TGCGCCAGCAGCTTGGCCTCCCCGGGTGATGAGCAGTTCTTC

j_call: TRBJ2-5
v_call: TRBV7-9
clone_size: .
cdr3_length: 15
d_call: TRBD1
cdr3_aa: CASSPRQGAWKTQYF
cdr3_nt: TGTGCCAGCAGCCCAAGACAGGGGGCGTGGAAGACCCAGTACTTC

j_call: TRBJ2-1
v_call: TRBV6-2/TRBV6-3
clone_size: .
cdr3_length: 15
d_call: TRBD2
cdr3_aa: CASSNSGGDYNEQFF
cdr3_nt: TGTGCCAGCAGTAATAGCGGGGGGGATTACAATGAGCAGTTCTTC

j_call: TRBJ1-2
v_call: TRBV5-1
clone_size: .
cdr3_length: 16
d_call: TRBD1
cdr3_aa: CASSLGDRGLDYGYTF
cdr3_nt: TGCGCCAGCAGCTTGGGAGACAGGGGGCTCGACTATGGCTACACCTTC

j_call: TRBJ2-7
v_call: TRBV5-1
clone_size: .
cdr3_length: 13
d_call: TRBD1
cdr3_aa: CASGSSTGDEQYF
cdr3_nt: TGCGCCAGCGGGTCGTCGACAGGGGACGAGCAGTACTTC

j_call: TRBJ1-5
v_call: TRBV10-2
clone_size: once
cdr3_length: 18
d_call: TRBD1
cdr3_aa: CASSRGTGSRLSNQPQHF
cdr3_nt: TGCGCCAGCAGTCGGGGGACAGGATCTCGTCTTAGCAATCAGCCCCAGCATTTT

j_call: TRBJ1-5
v_call: TRBV18
clone_size: .
cdr3_length: 16
d_call: .
cdr3_aa: CASSPTTTGIGQPQHF
cdr3_nt: TGTGCCAGCTCACCGACAACCACGGGAATTGGTCAGCCCCAGCATTTT

j_call: TRBJ2-1
v_call: TRBV2
clone_size: .
cdr3_length: 15
d_call: .
cdr3_aa: CASSGGLKGHNEQFF
cdr3_nt: TGTGCCAGCAGTGGAGGACTGAAGGGTCACAATGAGCAGTTCTTC

j_call: TRBJ2-7
v_call: TRBV9
clone_size: .
cdr3_length: 13
d_call: TRBD1
cdr3_aa: CASSEGTGIEQYF
cdr3_nt: TGTGCCAGCAGCGAGGGGACAGGGATCGAGCAGTACTTC

j_call: TRBJ1-2
v_call: TRBV9
clone_size: .
cdr3_length: 14
d_call: TRBD1
cdr3_aa: CASSPRTGNYGYTF
cdr3_nt: TGTGCCAGCAGCCCTCGGACAGGGAACTATGGCTACACCTTC

j_call: TRBJ2-2
v_call: TRBV10-3
clone_size: few
cdr3_length: 17
d_call: TRBD1
cdr3_aa: CAISDPNPGQDTGELFF
cdr3_nt: TGTGCCATCAGTGACCCAAACCCGGGACAGGACACCGGGGAGCTGTTTTTT

j_call: TRBJ2-7
v_call: TRBV7-6
clone_size: .
cdr3_length: 13
d_call: .
cdr3_aa: CASSLSQHYEQYF
cdr3_nt: TGTGCCAGCAGCTTATCACAACACTACGAGCAGTACTTC

j_call: TRBJ2-4
v_call: TRBV9
clone_size: .
cdr3_length: 13
d_call: .
cdr3_aa: CASSVGTENIQYF
cdr3_nt: TGTGCCAGCAGCGTAGGCACAGAAAACATTCAGTACTTC

j_call: TRBJ1-2
v_call: TRBV18
clone_size: .
cdr3_length: 16
d_call: TRBD1
cdr3_aa: CASSTGTGSLGDGYTF
cdr3_nt: TGTGCCAGCTCGACCGGGACAGGGTCTTTGGGTGATGGCTACACCTTC

j_call: TRBJ1-1
v_call: TRBV6-2/TRBV6-3
clone_size: .
cdr3_length: 15
d_call: .
cdr3_aa: CASSSRGRRGTEAFF
cdr3_nt: TGTGCCAGCAGCTCGAGAGGCAGGCGGGGCACTGAAGCTTTCTTT

j_call: TRBJ1-1
v_call: TRBV3-1/TRBV3-2
clone_size: .
cdr3_length: 11
d_call: .
cdr3_aa: CASKTGTEAFF
cdr3_nt: TGTGCCAGCAAGACGGGAACTGAAGCTTTCTTT

j_call: TRBJ1-3
v_call: TRBV11-2
clone_size: .
cdr3_length: 13
d_call: .
cdr3_aa: CASSLGLLHTIYF
cdr3_nt: TGTGCCAGCAGCTTAGGACTTCTGCACACCATATATTTT

j_call: TRBJ2-5
v_call: TRBV6-2/TRBV6-3
clone_size: .
cdr3_length: 18
d_call: TRBD2
cdr3_aa: CASSYISTSGGYQETQYF
cdr3_nt: TGTGCCAGCAGTTACATCTCGACTAGCGGGGGCTACCAAGAGACCCAGTACTTC

j_call: TRBJ2-5
v_call: TRBV10-2
clone_size: .
cdr3_length: 17
d_call: TRBD2
cdr3_aa: CASGPFPTSGGEETQYF
cdr3_nt: TGCGCCAGCGGCCCTTTCCCGACTAGCGGGGGGGAAGAGACCCAGTACTTC

j_call: TRBJ1-1
v_call: TRBV13
clone_size: .
cdr3_length: 12
d_call: TRBD1
cdr3_aa: CASSIRDREAFF
cdr3_nt: TGTGCCAGCAGCATACGGGACAGGGAGGCTTTCTTT

j_call: TRBJ1-6
v_call: TRBV19
clone_size: once
cdr3_length: 15
d_call: .
cdr3_aa: CASRQQGRNNSPLHF
cdr3_nt: TGTGCCAGTAGACAACAGGGTAGGAATAATTCACCCCTCCACTTT

j_call: TRBJ2-1
v_call: TRBV29-1
clone_size: .
cdr3_length: 14
d_call: .
cdr3_aa: CSVGPGGVGSEQFF
cdr3_nt: TGCAGCGTTGGCCCCGGGGGAGTGGGCTCTGAGCAGTTCTTC

j_call: TRBJ1-2
v_call: TRBV6-5
clone_size: once
cdr3_length: 13
d_call: .
cdr3_aa: CASRFERYYGYTF
cdr3_nt: TGTGCCAGCAGGTTCGAGAGATACTATGGCTACACCTTC

j_call: TRBJ2-2
v_call: TRBV6-5
clone_size: .
cdr3_length: 16
d_call: TRBD1
cdr3_aa: CASSYSQGAPTGELFF
cdr3_nt: TGTGCCAGCAGTTACTCACAGGGGGCTCCCACCGGGGAGCTGTTTTTT

j_call: TRBJ2-1
v_call: TRBV6-5
clone_size: .
cdr3_length: 14
d_call: .
cdr3_aa: CASSPSEQGNEQFF
cdr3_nt: TGTGCCAGCAGTCCCTCGGAACAGGGTAATGAGCAGTTCTTC

j_call: TRBJ2-7
v_call: TRBV9
clone_size: once
cdr3_length: 15
d_call: TRBD1
cdr3_aa: CASSPGTGSFHEQYF
cdr3_nt: TGTGCCAGCAGCCCCGGGACAGGGAGTTTCCACGAGCAGTACTTC

j_call: TRBJ1-2
v_call: TRBV4-1
clone_size: .
cdr3_length: 15
d_call: .
cdr3_aa: CASSQDKERGYGYTF
cdr3_nt: TGCGCCAGCAGCCAAGACAAGGAAAGGGGCTATGGCTACACCTTC

j_call: TRBJ2-2
v_call: TRBV5-6
clone_size: few
cdr3_length: 16
d_call: TRBD1
cdr3_aa: CASSPGGRVDTGELFF
cdr3_nt: TGTGCCAGCAGCCCAGGGGGCAGGGTGGACACCGGGGAGCTGTTTTTT

j_call: TRBJ2-5
v_call: TRBV10-2
clone_size: .
cdr3_length: 16
d_call: TRBD2
cdr3_aa: CASGLAGGRTQETQYF
cdr3_nt: TGCGCCAGCGGATTAGCGGGGGGCCGGACCCAAGAGACCCAGTACTTC

j_call: TRBJ2-5
v_call: TRBV11-2
clone_size: .
cdr3_length: 13
d_call: .
cdr3_aa: CASSTGLQETQYF
cdr3_nt: TGTGCCAGCAGTACAGGGCTCCAAGAGACCCAGTACTTC

j_call: TRBJ1-1
v_call: TRBV5-1
clone_size: .
cdr3_length: 15
d_call: .
cdr3_aa: CASRPSTDRNTEAFF
cdr3_nt: TGCGCCAGCAGACCATCCACCGACAGGAACACTGAAGCTTTCTTT

j_call: TRBJ2-7
v_call: TRBV11-2
clone_size: .
cdr3_length: 13
d_call: TRBD1
cdr3_aa: CASSFDRGGEQYF
cdr3_nt: TGTGCCAGCAGCTTCGACAGGGGAGGCGAGCAGTACTTC

j_call: TRBJ2-1
v_call: TRBV12-3/TRBV12-4
clone_size: .
cdr3_length: 12
d_call: .
cdr3_aa: CASSLGINEQFF
cdr3_nt: TGTGCCAGCAGTTTAGGTATCAATGAGCAGTTCTTC

j_call: TRBJ1-2
v_call: TRBV9
clone_size: .
cdr3_length: 15
d_call: .
cdr3_aa: CASSVGFDGDYGYTF
cdr3_nt: TGTGCCAGCAGCGTGGGGTTTGACGGGGACTATGGCTACACCTTC

j_call: TRBJ1-2
v_call: TRBV7-2
clone_size: once
cdr3_length: 16
d_call: TRBD1
cdr3_aa: CASSPLDRAGFSGYTF
cdr3_nt: TGTGCCAGCAGCCCACTTGACAGGGCCGGGTTCTCTGGCTACACCTTC